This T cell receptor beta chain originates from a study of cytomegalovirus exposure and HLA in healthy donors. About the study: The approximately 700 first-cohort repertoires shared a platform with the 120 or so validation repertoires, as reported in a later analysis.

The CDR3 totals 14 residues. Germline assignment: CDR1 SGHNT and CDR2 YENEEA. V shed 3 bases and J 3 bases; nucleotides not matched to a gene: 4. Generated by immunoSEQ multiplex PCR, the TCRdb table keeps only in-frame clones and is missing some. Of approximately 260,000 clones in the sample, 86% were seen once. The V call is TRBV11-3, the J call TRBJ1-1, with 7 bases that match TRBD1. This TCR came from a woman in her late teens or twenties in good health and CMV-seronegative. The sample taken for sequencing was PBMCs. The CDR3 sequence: CASSLSQGDTEAFF. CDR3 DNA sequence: TGTGCCAGCAGCTTGAGTCAGGGGGACACTGAAGCTTTCTTT.